This passage covers 19 T cell receptor beta chains from one sample sequenced in a study of early T cells in non-severe SARS-CoV-2 infection. MiXCR, applied by TCRdb to the 5' RACE reads, yields one record per CDR3 protein. The sample holds about 80,000 distinct CDR3 sequences, 9.5% to 15% seen once. Sequencing was performed on whole blood. The receptors here all came from an adult who was a healthcare worker with PCR-confirmed SARS-CoV-2 infection or an uninfected control (not recorded which).

For this clonotype: Germline is not matched at one junction end, which may reflect a read error. The V gene is TRBV12-3 or TRBV12-4, the J gene TRBJ2-5, with 8 bases identical to TRBD2. This CDR3 contains 12 residues. The CDR3 DNA is TGTGCCAGCGGTTTAGCGGGATCACTCCCGTACTTC. Its protein is CASGLAGSLPYF.

This chain joins TRBV24-1 and TRBJ1-1; 8 bases line up with TRBD1. The CDR3 totals 13 residues. Per germline, CDR1 KGHDR and CDR2 SFDVKD. After removal of 2 bases from V and 11 bases from J, the junction contained 6 bases not matched to a gene. Here the CDR3 DNA reads TGTGCCACCAGTGATTCCCAGGGGGCTTCCGCTTTCTTT. Its protein is CATSDSQGASAFF.

The sample holds one count of this clonotype. The chain links TRBV2 to TRBJ1-1; D may be TRBD1 (6 bases). The CDR3 has 13 residues. The V gene lost 11 bases and the J gene lost 4 bases, with 17 bases spanning the gap. Per germline, CDR1 SNHLY and CDR2 FYNNEI. The CDR3 here is CAHSAGVSTEAFF. CDR3 coding DNA: TGTGCCCACTCGGCAGGGGTGAGCACTGAAGCTTTCTTT.

This clonotype was recorded a few times. The chain couples TRBV5-5 to TRBJ2-7, with unresolved D. There are 16 residues in the CDR3. The germline V gene has CDR1 SGHKS and CDR2 YYEKEE (reference sequence). V dropped 2 bases and J dropped 3 bases, with 18 bases sitting between them. The CDR3 DNA is TGTGCCAGCAGCTTTGACCTCAATATGCCCTACTACGAGCAGTACTTC. It codes for CASSFDLNMPYYEQYF.

This chain links TRBV3-1 with TRBJ1-1, with D possibly matching TRBD1 (5 bases). Trimming left V 4 bases short and J 8 bases short, with 11 bases between. This CDR3 comprises 12 residues. CDR1 is LGHDT, CDR2 YNNKEL, per germline (reference sequence). The CDR3 nucleotides read TGTGCCAGCAGCCCCCCAGGGATCGAAGCTTTCTTT. Residues: CASSPPGIEAFF.

This chain connects TRBV11-2 to TRBJ2-2; TRBD2 is a possible D gene (7 bases). The V end was cut by 6 bases, the J end by 5 bases, with 19 bases between. The CDR3 runs to 16 residues. Germline V CDR1 and CDR2: SGHAT, FQNNGV. CDR3 loop: CASRGGGLTRTGELFF. CDR3 DNA sequence: TGTGCCAGCAGGGGAGGGGGTCTAACGAGGACCGGGGAGCTGTTTTTT. Complete variable domain (other parts from reference TRBV11-2 and TRBJ2-2): EAGVAQSPRYKIIEKRQSVAFWCNPISGHATLYWYQQILGQGPKLLIQFQNNGVVDDSQLPKDRFSAERLKGVDSTLKIQPAKLEDSAVYLCASRGGGLTRTGELFFGEGSRLTVL.

This clonotype was detected ten times or more. This chain uses TRBV5-1 with TRBJ2-1; D unclear. Germline CDR1 reads SGHRS; CDR2 reads YFSETQ. The CDR3 length is 12 residues. Trimming took 5 bases from V and 4 from J, leaving 7 bases between them. CDR3 loop: CASRLGYNEQFF. CDR3 nucleotides: TGCGCCAGCAGGCTGGGGTACAATGAGCAGTTCTTC.

The rearrangement links TRBV7-2 to TRBJ2-3; TRBD1 or TRBD2 may be the D gene (6 bases each). This CDR3 region has 14 residues. Germline V gene lookup returns CDR1 SGHTA and CDR2 FQGNSA. Trimming took 3 bases from V and 6 from J, leaving 13 bases between them. CDR3 DNA: TGTGCCAGCAGCTTCAGCGGAGGGGGGGATACGCAGTATTTT. Translating gives CASSFSGGGDTQYF.

Of note for this clonotype: A much bigger clone sits one base away, suggesting this may be a read error. The chain carries TRBV7-9 and TRBJ2-1; possibly TRBD1 or TRBD2 for D (5 bases each). V dropped 5 bases and J dropped 2 bases, with 19 bases sitting between them. CDR3 length: 17 residues. The V gene's germline CDR1 is SEHNR and CDR2 FQNEAQ (reference sequence). This CDR3 reads CASSPPRGVDPYNEQFF. As DNA, the CDR3 is TGTGCCAGCAGCCCACCTAGGGGAGTTGATCCCTACAATGAGCAGTTCTTC.

The chain uses TRBV7-2 and TRBJ2-7; D may be TRBD2 (5 bases). Germline values: CDR1 SGHTA, CDR2 FQGNSA. Trimming stripped 4 bases from V and 5 bases from J, with 12 bases between. CDR3 length: 13 amino acids. CDR3 DNA sequence: TGTGCCAGCAGCTCTAGTGGAGGAAACGAGCAGTACTTC. The encoded protein is CASSSSGGNEQYF.

This clonotype was detected a few times. The chain links TRBV10-3 to TRBJ1-1; maybe TRBD1 (5 bases). The CDR3 is 13 amino acids. V was trimmed by 6 bases and J by 0 bases, leaving 8 bases between them. Germline loops: CDR1 ENHRY, CDR2 SYGVKD. The CDR3 DNA follows: TGTGCCATCAGACGGGGACTGAACACTGAAGCTTTCTTT. Translation: CAIRRGLNTEAFF.

The V gene is TRBV28, the J gene TRBJ2-1; 10 bases are shared with TRBD2. V lost 6 bases and J lost 9; bases outside the gene matches: 11. The germline V gene encodes CDR1 MDHEN and CDR2 SYDVKM. This CDR3 region has 15 residues. This CDR3 reads CASSLPASGRGEQFF. In DNA form, the CDR3 reads TGTGCCAGCAGCCTCCCAGCTAGCGGGAGAGGTGAGCAGTTCTTC.

The rearrangement links TRBV21-1 to TRBJ2-7; the table gives TRBD1 as D, unverified against the DNA. TRBV21-1 is a recognized pseudogene. The CDR3 consists of 16 residues. The CDR3 coding sequence is TGTGCCAGCAGCCTCAAGGGGACAGAGAGGGGTGTGGAGCAGTACTTC. Translation: CASSLKGTERGVEQYF.

With regard to this clonotype: With a much larger clone just one base away, this may be a read error. This chain connects TRBV11-2 to TRBJ1-1, with 9 bases matching TRBD1. J lost 3 bases, V lost 1 base, and 3 bases had no gene match. In germline, CDR1 is SGHAT, CDR2 FQNNGV. The CDR3 length is 15 residues. CDR3 DNA: TGTGCCAGCAGCTTAGTATGGACAGGGGACACTGAAGCTTTCTTT. It encodes CASSLVWTGDTEAFF.

CDR3 nucleotide sequence: TGTGCCAGCAGTTACGAGGCTAGCGGGGCCAATGAGCAGTTCTTC. Translation: CASSYEASGANEQFF. The chain joins TRBV6-2 or TRBV6-3 to TRBJ2-1; 9 bases align to TRBD2. The ends lost 2 bases at V and 6 bases at J; junction bases unmatched: 5. The CDR3 sequence is 15 residues long. The V gene's germline CDR1 is MNHEY and CDR2 SVGEGT.

The chain combines TRBV4-3 with TRBJ1-2, with unresolved D. Between the trimmed V and J ends, which lost 0 bases and 4 bases, there was a span of 15 bases. The CDR3 length is 16 residues. Germline loops: CDR1 LGHNA, CDR2 YSLEER. The CDR3 protein is CASSQDRHEGFYGYTF. CDR3 coding DNA: TGCGCCAGCAGCCAAGACCGGCATGAGGGCTTCTATGGCTACACCTTC.

The chain couples TRBV7-2 to TRBJ2-2; D is ambiguous. Germline V CDR1 and CDR2: SGHTA, FQGNSA. The CDR3 runs to 13 residues. V gave up 5 bases and J gave up 7 bases, with 11 bases separating them. This CDR3 is CASSPNRNGELFF. Written as DNA, the CDR3 is TGTGCCAGCAGCCCAAACAGAAACGGGGAGCTGTTTTTT.

This clonotype was picked up many times. This chain uses TRBV4-3 with TRBJ1-1; TRBD1 matches at 8 bases. This CDR3 is 17 amino acids long. CDR1 and CDR2 from the germline V gene are LGHNA and YSLEER. V lost 4 bases, J lost 1 base, and 11 bases stayed unmatched. CDR3 region: CASSPYPIDRGNTEAFF. CDR3 DNA: TGCGCCAGCAGCCCTTATCCTATCGACAGGGGGAACACTGAAGCTTTCTTT.

This clonotype was observed a few times. The chain is built from TRBV5-6 and TRBJ1-2; weak D call: TRBD1 (5 bases). V shed 4 bases and J shed 5 bases, with 18 bases lying between them. CDR3 length: 15 residues. Germline values: CDR1 SGHDT, CDR2 YYEEEE. The CDR3 region has the DNA TGTGCCAGCAGCCCCTGGGAGGTTCAGGGATATGGCTACACCTTC. Its protein product is CASSPWEVQGYGYTF.